The 17 T cell receptor beta chains in this list originate from one sample, sequenced in a study of T cells in Graves' hyperthyroidism and ophthalmopathy (dated by TCRdb to the late 2010s). Libraries were made using multiplex PCR. The listed sequencing device is Illumina HiSeq 2000. The TCR beta CDR3 regions were amplified from the RNA transcripts. A first-round RT-PCR of the TCR CDR3 used the HTBI primer set with the Qiagen OneStep RT-PCR kit. TCRdb reanalyzed the raw reads on its own, using fastp at Q25 for trimming and MiXCR for clone calling, and kept in-frame beta chains. Rows are unified per CDR3 protein, each entry keeping the most common DNA and genes. This sample comprises approximately 560,000 distinct CDR3 sequences, 15% to 19% of them detected only once. The ten biggest clones cover 6.5% to 8% of the sample. Sequenced input: blood. The receptors were sampled from a woman in her 30s with Graves' hyperthyroidism.

This clonotype was found a few times. The genes are TRBV5-1 and TRBJ2-2; 7 bases map to TRBD2. Trimming removed 0 bases from V and 6 bases from J; junction bases left unmatched: 5. Germline V gene sequence: CDR1 SGHRS, CDR2 YFSETQ. There are 15 residues in the CDR3. CDR3 loop: CASSLGRERSGELFF. The CDR3 DNA sequence: TGCGCCAGCAGCTTGGGGCGGGAGAGGTCCGGGGAGCTGTTTTTT.

This clonotype occurred many times. This chain joins TRBV18 and TRBJ2-3; no firm D call. Looked up from germline, CDR1 is KGHSH and CDR2 is LQKENI. Between the trimmed V and J ends, which lost 3 bases and 0 bases, there was a span of 7 bases. This CDR3 contains 14 residues. CDR3: CASSPPISTDTQYF. CDR3 in DNA: TGTGCCAGCTCACCGCCAATAAGCACAGATACGCAGTATTTT.

This clonotype has ten or more counts. This rearrangement joins TRBV10-3 to TRBJ1-5; D uncertain. With 8 bases removed from V and 0 bases from J, the gap between germline ends came to 11 bases. Germline V gives CDR1 ENHRY, CDR2 SYGVKD. This CDR3 has 14 amino acids. DNA of the CDR3: TGTGCCATCCGAGGCCCGGATAGCAATCAGCCCCAGCATTTT. Its translation: CAIRGPDSNQPQHF.

V is TRBV7-2 and J is TRBJ1-4; D gene uncertain. This CDR3 has 14 residues. Germline CDR1 and CDR2: SGHTA and FQGNSA. The V and J ends lost 6 bases and 10 bases respectively, with 18 bases between them. The CDR3 DNA is TGTGCCAGCAGTTACTCATTGGATTTCGGAAAACTGTTTTTT. It translates to CASSYSLDFGKLFF.

This clonotype was observed many times. The rearrangement uses TRBV10-3 and TRBJ1-1, with TRBD1 matching over 9 bases. With V trimmed by 7 bases and J by 1 base, 13 bases remained unmatched. This CDR3 is built from 17 residues. CDR1 and CDR2 (germline): ENHRY, SYGVKD. CDR3 sequence (DNA): TGTGCCATCACCACAGTCCCGGGACAGGGAAGGAACACTGAAGCTTTCTTT. It specifies CAITTVPGQGRNTEAFF.

J is TRBJ2-1 and V is TRBV6-1; D is uncertain. The V gene lost 3 bases and the J gene lost 0 bases, with 9 bases spanning the gap. There are 15 residues in the CDR3. Per the germline V gene, CDR1 is MNHNS and CDR2 is SASEGT. In DNA form, the CDR3 reads TGTGCCAGCAGTGACTCAGACCTCTCCTACAATGAGCAGTTCTTC. Its translation is CASSDSDLSYNEQFF.

This clonotype appeared many times. The chain uses TRBV27 and TRBJ2-7, with TRBD1 identical over 7 bases. The CDR3 consists of 14 residues. Germline CDR1 reads MNHEY; CDR2 reads SMNVEV (reference sequence). V shed 0 bases and J 3 bases; nucleotides not matched to a gene: 2. This chain's CDR3 is CASSLSAGGYEQYF. Written as DNA, the CDR3 is TGTGCCAGCAGTTTATCTGCAGGGGGCTACGAGCAGTACTTC.

V and J are TRBV7-2 and TRBJ2-3; D gene ambiguous. Trimming cost V 4 bases and J 4 bases, with 15 bases left between them. Germline V gene sequence: CDR1 SGHTA, CDR2 FQGNSA. The CDR3 runs 15 residues. CDR3 residues: CASSSPASAADTQYF. The CDR3 coding sequence is TGTGCCAGCAGCTCACCCGCGAGCGCCGCAGATACGCAGTATTTT.

This clonotype appeared many times. The V call is TRBV7-9, the J call TRBJ2-2; 7 nucleotides align to TRBD1. V gave up 7 bases and J gave up 2 bases; unmatched junction bases: 7. The CDR3 contains 15 residues. The germline gives CDR1 SEHNR, CDR2 FQNEAQ (reference sequence). CDR3 DNA: TGTGCCAGCACTCGGCGACAGGGTAACACCGGGGAGCTGTTTTTT. It specifies CASTRRQGNTGELFF. The complete variable domain, with remaining parts taken from reference TRBV7-9 and TRBJ2-2, reads DTGVSQNPRHKITKRGQNVTFRCDPISEHNRLYWYRQTLGQGPEFLTYFQNEAQLEKSRLLSDRFSAERPKGSFSTLEIQRTEQGDSAMYLCASTRRQGNTGELFFGEGSRLTVL.

This clonotype was counted ten times or more. V and J are TRBV7-3 and TRBJ2-1; the match to TRBD1 covers 11 bases. This CDR3 has 16 residues. V lost 1 base to trimming and J lost 7 bases; unmatched junction nucleotides: 6. The germline V gene encodes CDR1 SGHTA and CDR2 FQGTGA. The DNA for the CDR3 is TGTGCCAGCAGCTTAATCGGGACAGGGGGTCGGAATGAGCAGTTCTTC. This translates into CASSLIGTGGRNEQFF.

At least ten counts were recorded for this clonotype. The rearrangement uses TRBV20-1 and TRBJ2-7; perhaps TRBD1 as D (6 bases). Trimming shortened V by 1 base and J by 1 base, and 20 bases separated the two germline ends. Germline V gives CDR1 DFQATT, CDR2 SNEGSKA (reference sequence). The length of the CDR3 is 17 residues. The CDR3 loop is CSARVQTGGTFSYEQYF. Written as DNA, the CDR3 is TGCAGTGCTAGAGTTCAGACCGGTGGGACATTTTCCTACGAGCAGTACTTC.

The chain links TRBV29-1 to TRBJ2-1; the match to TRBD2 covers 9 bases. V gave up 3 bases and J gave up 6 bases; unmatched junction bases: 6. This CDR3 contains 14 residues. Germline values: CDR1 SQVTM, CDR2 ANQGSEA. The chain's CDR3 is CSVEASGKGNEQFF. The CDR3 DNA follows: TGCAGCGTTGAGGCTAGCGGGAAAGGCAATGAGCAGTTCTTC.

This clonotype occurred many times. The V gene is TRBV3-1, the J gene TRBJ2-7; tentatively, D is TRBD2 (6 bases). Germline V gene data show CDR1 as LGHDT and CDR2 as YNNKEL (reference sequence). The CDR3 spans 16 residues. V shed 1 base and J shed 1 base, with 14 bases lying between them. The CDR3 reads CASSQGLLAGSYEQYF. In DNA form, the CDR3 reads TGTGCCAGCAGCCAAGGTCTGCTGGCGGGATCCTACGAGCAGTACTTC.

The gene calls are TRBV28 and TRBJ2-1, with D perhaps matching TRBD2 (6 bases). CDR1 and CDR2 from the germline V gene are MDHEN and SYDVKM. The CDR3 has 14 residues. Deletions cut 2 bases from V and 6 bases from J, with 11 bases between. CDR3 amino acids: CASSLLAPLNEQFF. The CDR3 bases are TGTGCCAGCAGTTTACTAGCGCCACTCAATGAGCAGTTCTTC.

This clonotype was counted ten times or more. CDR3 DNA: TGTGCCAGCAGTATCGGACAGGAGGCGGTACTCTATGGCTACACCTTC. It encodes CASSIGQEAVLYGYTF. The V call is TRBV28, the J call TRBJ1-2, with 7 positions matching TRBD1. The V and J ends lost 5 bases and 4 bases, in that order; junction bases with no gene match: 13. The CDR3 extends over 16 amino acids. Germline lookup yields CDR1 MDHEN and CDR2 SYDVKM.

This clonotype occurred many times. V usage is TRBV7-2 and J usage is TRBJ2-7, with a weak D call TRBD1 (6 bases). With 1 base removed from V and 2 bases from J, the gap between germline ends came to 12 bases. The CDR3 length is 15 residues. Germline V gives CDR1 SGHTA, CDR2 FQGNSA. This CDR3 is CASSLGSGQTYEQYF. In DNA, the CDR3 is TGTGCCAGCAGCTTAGGTTCCGGACAGACCTACGAGCAGTACTTC.

This clonotype was seen at least ten times. The V and J genes are TRBV27 and TRBJ2-5; the D is unclear. The CDR3 has 13 amino acids. Trimming took off 3 bases at V and 3 bases at J, with 8 bases between the two ends. Germline V gives CDR1 MNHEY, CDR2 SMNVEV (reference sequence). CDR3: CASSFYGEETQYF. CDR3 bases: TGTGCCAGCAGTTTTTATGGGGAAGAGACCCAGTACTTC.